The source of this TCR beta chain is a study of T-cell reconstitution after alpha-beta-depleted transplantation in children (dated by TCRdb to the mid-2010s). Some background on the complete study: Using TCR repertoire profiling, the study quantitatively followed how T-cell immune reconstitution unfolded in children after TCRalphabeta/CD19-depleted allogeneic hematopoietic cell transplantation.

CDR1 MNHEY and CDR2 SMNVEV are derived from the germline V gene (reference sequence). CDR3 length: 16 amino acids, cysteine to phenylalanine. The entry retains the CDR3 DNA only, 48 bases that are in frame from base 1. Trimming takes 5 bases off V and 0 bases off J; junction bases not matched to a gene: 5. The library was generated by PCR. For sequencing, an Illumina HiSeq 2500 was employed. TCR library preparation used molecular barcoding, with unique molecular identifiers applied to normalize quantification of the TCRbeta repertoire. The raw public data were reprocessed by TCRdb itself: fastp quality trimming at Q25, MiXCR clonotype calling, in-frame beta chains only. When rows share a CDR3 protein, they turn into one entry using the most common DNA and genes. Recorded for this sample are 330,000 or so distinct CDR3 sequences; 9% to 12% of them occurred a single time. Jointly, the top ten make up 2.4% of the sample.

This clonotype appeared a few times. Which antigen it targets is not known. Per-base quality was not reported, and no clone a single base away is much larger than it. The source is a human donor who donated a stem cell graft to a child with acute lymphoblastic leukemia. Recombination connected TRBV27 to TRBJ2-1; 9 central nucleotides agree with TRBD2. Source: PBMCs from the stem cell graft donor, taken from the stem cell graft. CDR3 reads: CASSKHSGSSYNEQFF. The sequenced DNA: TGTGCCAGCAGTAAGCATAGCGGGAGCTCCTACAATGAGCAGTTCTTC.